This T cell receptor beta chain stems from a study of human T cells and chemical hapten exposure. Sample time point: pre-sensitization, week 0. Treatment described: therapeutic diphenylcyclopropenone sensitization with weekly scalp DPC. Individual cDNA molecules received unique molecular identifiers in the library. One entry per CDR3 protein results from TCRdb running MiXCR on the RACE reads. Of approximately 80,000 distinct CDR3 sequences in the sample, 14% were seen once. This clonotype was detected a few times. The CDR3 consists of 17 residues. Germline CDR1 reads MDHEN; CDR2 reads SYDVKM. Trimming stripped 4 bases from V and 1 base from J, with 19 bases between.

V gene TRBV28 combines with J gene TRBJ1-1, with a possible D match to TRBD1 (6 bases). The receptor was derived from a woman aged 45-65 years with alopecia areata. Some clones in this sample may be carry-over from other donors' samples. Material: whole blood, obtained in connection with sensitization to the hapten diphenylcyclopropenone (DPC). Here the CDR3 reads CASSSPFGGSGNTEAFF. In nucleotides, the CDR3 is TGTGCCAGCAGTTCTCCGTTTGGGGGCAGTGGGAACACTGAAGCTTTCTTT.